This T cell receptor (beta chain) was recorded in a study of blood T cell repertoires in COVID-19 (dated by TCRdb to 2020 to 2022). Study-level background: Collaborator samples came from the United States, Italy and Spain and covered acute and convalescent phases of COVID-19. Samples were obtained from the ongoing ImmuneRACE study (first 160 participants) and from 1,200 or so subjects provided by 6 global collaborators. The repertoires were released in a freely available public database meant as a resource for research on the immune response to SARS-CoV-2. Deeply sampled blood TCRbeta repertoires from subjects exposed to, actively infected with, or recovered from COVID-19 were included in the dataset. A de-identified subject ID, COVID-19 status, age in years and sex were almost always included in the sample metadata. The material from the prospective study consisted of cDNA or gDNA derived from T cells, B-cell-depleted T cells, or PBMCs. Where HLA class I and class II types were available, the types were taken from metadata supplied by the sample provider, not from assay-based typing.

According to the germline V gene (reference sequence), CDR1 reads LNHDA and CDR2 reads SQIVND. Trimming leaves V shorter by 5 bases and J shorter by 16 bases, with the junction holding 12 bases beyond the gene matches. The CDR3 starts with the cysteine, ends with the phenylalanine, and has 13 residues. The sequence is cut down to CDR3 DNA, 39 bases in frame from base 1. The immunoSEQ Assay, a bias-controlled multiplex PCR, was used to amplify TCRbeta CDR3 regions from genomic DNA. In the source study's methods: Within the assay, amplification of reference gene primers was used to estimate how many nucleated cells each sample contained. To quantify the absolute abundance of each unique TCRbeta CDR3 rearrangement, sequence reads were collapsed and filtered. For each sample, productive Simpson clonality was calculated as the square root of Simpson's diversity index over productive rearrangements. Here the immuneACCESS table is served through TCRdb, limited to in-frame sequences with V and J called. Missing clones are a known gap in these copies; in checked studies unresolved V genes cover under half, and the rest lacks a known reason. From that table come the V and J calls and clone size; the DNA was used to work out D and trimming. Here the sample has roughly 100,000 clones; 65% to 90% occur a single time. The ten most abundant clones make up 4.1% of the sample.

What the research found in general, with its limitations: The amount of clinical and demographic metadata varied by source and participant and was provided uncurated.

The collaborating institutions used their own protocols to collect whole blood in K2EDTA tubes. For TCRbeta analysis, collaborators shipped samples as frozen whole blood, isolated PBMCs, or DNA extracted from either of those sample types. Points on this clone: What antigen it recognizes has not been identified. No much larger clone is present one base from it, and per-base qualities are unavailable.

The chain is encoded by TRBV19 joined to TRBJ1-4; TRBD1 matches 8 bases in the middle. The receptor comes from a man aged 45-60 years with acute or convalescent COVID-19. The sequenced material came from peripheral blood. This receptor has the CDR3 CASSLHQTGVTFF. DNA sequence: TGTGCCAGTAGTCTCCACCAGACAGGGGTCACGTTTTTT.